This is a list of T cell receptor beta chains from one sample in a study of blood T cell repertoires in COVID-19. The data were produced by immunoSEQ multiplex PCR, yet TCRdb's version contains in-frame clones alone and is incomplete. This sample yields about 220,000 clones, of which less than 90% are seen a single time; approximately 5% belongs to the top ten. The sample consisted of peripheral blood. Source of these receptors: a woman aged 55-70 years who had recovered from COVID-19. Each CDR3 is given with its conserved first and last residue. D genes are given only for firm matches. Not every row has a clone size; where given, it reads once, few, many or a size class.

J gene	CDR3 length	D gene	V gene	clone size	CDR3 protein	CDR3 DNA
TRBJ1-4	17	TRBD1	TRBV19	.	CASNSPGQGNTNEKLFF	TGTGCCAGTAACTCACCGGGACAGGGTAACACTAATGAAAAACTGTTTTTT
TRBJ2-5	14	.	TRBV7-2	.	CASSPWDLQETQYF	TGTGCCAGCAGCCCTTGGGACTTACAAGAGACCCAGTACTTC
TRBJ2-7	14	.	TRBV9	.	CASSVGSLTYEQYF	TGTGCCAGCAGCGTGGGCTCACTGACCTACGAGCAGTACTTC
TRBJ1-3	14	TRBD1	TRBV3-1/TRBV3-2	.	CASSPDRGGNTIYF	TGTGCCAGCAGTCCAGACAGGGGAGGAAACACCATATATTTT
TRBJ1-1	15	TRBD1	TRBV27	.	CASSLRTGSQQVAFF	TGTGCCAGCAGTTTACGGACAGGCTCACAACAAGTAGCTTTCTTT
TRBJ2-3	16	.	TRBV5-5	few	CASSLEPGGVGDTQYF	TGTGCCAGCAGCTTGGAGCCGGGCGGGGTGGGAGATACGCAGTATTTT
TRBJ1-3	18	TRBD1	TRBV12-5	.	CASGFRVDREALGNTIYF	TGTGCTAGTGGTTTTAGGGTCGACAGGGAGGCACTGGGAAACACCATATATTTT
TRBJ2-3	16	TRBD2	TRBV5-4	.	CASSLAGGGISDTQYF	TGTGCCAGCAGCTTGGCCGGCGGGGGGATTTCAGATACGCAGTATTTT
TRBJ1-1	13	.	TRBV15	.	CATSRDRRTEAFF	TGTGCCACCAGCAGAGACCGTCGGACTGAAGCTTTCTTT
TRBJ2-1	15	TRBD2	TRBV5-1	.	CASSLRLAGYNEQFF	TGCGCCAGCAGCTTGCGGCTAGCGGGGTACAATGAGCAGTTCTTC
TRBJ1-1	15	TRBD1	TRBV11-2	.	CASSIPGTGNTEAFF	TGTGCCAGCAGCATACCCGGGACAGGTAACACTGAAGCTTTCTTT
TRBJ1-2	14	.	TRBV11-2	.	CASSSSRTLEGYTF	TGTGCCAGCAGCTCCTCACGGACTTTGGAAGGCTACACCTTC
TRBJ2-2	15	.	TRBV15	.	CATSRWTDYTGELFF	TGTGCCACCAGCAGATGGACAGATTACACCGGGGAGCTGTTTTTT
TRBJ2-3	16	.	TRBV27	.	CASSSISGEHTDTQYF	TGTGCCAGCAGTTCGATATCGGGGGAGCACACAGATACGCAGTATTTT
TRBJ1-1	15	TRBD1	TRBV6-2/TRBV6-3	.	CASSTYRGRIAEAFF	TGTGCCAGCAGTACTTACAGGGGGCGAATTGCTGAAGCTTTCTTT
TRBJ2-7	15	TRBD2	TRBV5-4	.	CASRLAGGSSYEQYF	TGTGCCAGCCGACTAGCGGGGGGAAGCTCCTACGAGCAGTACTTC
TRBJ1-5	12	.	TRBV24-1	many	CATEHSNQPQHF	TGTGCCACCGAACATAGCAATCAGCCCCAGCATTTT
TRBJ2-1	15	TRBD1	TRBV7-3	.	CASSQTGGRYNEQFF	TGTGCCAGCAGTCAGACAGGGGGAAGGTACAATGAGCAGTTCTTC
TRBJ2-5	14	.	TRBV23-1	.	CASSRQGWQETQYF	TGCGCCAGCAGTCGTCAGGGGTGGCAAGAGACCCAGTACTTC
TRBJ2-5	14	.	TRBV4-1	.	CASSGVGRAETQYF	TGCGCCAGCTCCGGGGTCGGTAGGGCGGAGACCCAGTACTTC
TRBJ2-2	16	TRBD1	TRBV9	.	CASSVLGQGNTGELFF	TGTGCCAGCAGCGTTCTGGGACAGGGGAACACCGGGGAGCTGTTTTTT
TRBJ1-2	11	.	TRBV5-5	once	CASSRGWGYTF	TGTGCCAGCAGTAGGGGATGGGGCTACACCTTC
TRBJ2-3	18	TRBD2	TRBV4-2	.	CASSQWYLAGPSTDTQYF	TGTGCCAGCAGCCAATGGTACCTAGCGGGGCCTAGCACAGATACGCAGTATTTT
TRBJ2-2	12	TRBD2	TRBV5-1	.	CASSATSGALFF	TGCGCCAGCAGCGCAACTAGCGGGGCCCTGTTTTTT
TRBJ2-1	13	.	TRBV24-1	once	CATKEGPYNEQFF	TGTGCCACCAAGGAGGGTCCATACAATGAGCAGTTCTTC
TRBJ1-5	14	.	TRBV2	.	CASSEGRGGQPQHF	TGTGCCAGCAGTGAAGGCAGGGGTGGTCAGCCCCAGCATTTT
TRBJ1-5	14	.	TRBV7-8	few	CASSLDREGWPQHF	TGTGCCAGCAGCTTAGACAGGGAGGGGTGGCCCCAGCATTTT
TRBJ1-1	11	TRBD1	TRBV19	.	CGDRVNTEAFF	TGTGGCGACAGGGTGAACACTGAAGCTTTCTTT
TRBJ1-6	13	.	TRBV29-1	many	CSVRQHNNSPLHF	TGCAGCGTACGACAACACAATAATTCACCCCTCCACTTT
TRBJ1-6	15	TRBD1	TRBV11-2	.	CASSLEGQGRSPLHF	TGTGCCAGCAGCTTAGAGGGACAGGGGCGTTCACCCCTCCACTTT
TRBJ1-2	12	.	TRBV6-5	.	CASRGADGGYTF	TGTGCCAGCAGGGGGGCTGATGGGGGCTACACCTTC
TRBJ1-2	14	.	TRBV3-1/TRBV3-2	.	CASSQGNRNYGYTF	TGTGCCAGCAGCCAAGGGAACAGAAACTATGGCTACACCTTC
TRBJ1-4	13	.	TRBV19	.	CASSTRQREKLFF	TGTGCCAGTAGTACAAGACAGAGAGAAAAACTGTTTTTT
TRBJ1-1	14	TRBD1	TRBV7-9	few	CASSSRQGGLEAFF	TGTGCCAGCAGCTCACGACAGGGGGGATTAGAAGCTTTCTTT
TRBJ2-2	13	.	TRBV30	.	CAWKEQIAGELFF	TGTGCCTGGAAAGAGCAAATCGCCGGGGAGCTGTTTTTT
TRBJ2-7	15	TRBD2	TRBV7-2	.	CASSFGAGADYEQYF	TGTGCCAGCAGCTTCGGAGCGGGGGCGGATTACGAGCAGTACTTC
TRBJ1-1	15	.	TRBV5-1	.	CASSFPGHLNTEAFF	TGCGCCAGCAGCTTTCCGGGACACTTGAACACTGAAGCTTTCTTT
TRBJ2-7	14	.	TRBV2	.	CASSPDLSSYEQYF	TGTGCCAGCAGTCCTGACTTATCCTCCTACGAGCAGTACTTC
TRBJ2-7	15	TRBD2	TRBV9	.	CASSVDWTSGYEQYF	TGTGCCAGCAGCGTCGACTGGACTAGCGGTTACGAGCAGTACTTC
TRBJ1-2	16	.	TRBV5-5	.	CASSLISVGATYGYTF	TGTGCCAGCAGCTTGATTTCAGTGGGGGCCACCTATGGCTACACCTTC
TRBJ2-3	13	.	TRBV12-3/TRBV12-4	.	CASSSGDTDTQYF	TGTGCCAGCAGCTCGGGGGACACAGATACGCAGTATTTT
TRBJ2-1	11	TRBD2	TRBV10-2	.	CASSEGGVQFF	TGCGCCAGCAGTGAGGGGGGGGTGCAGTTCTTC
TRBJ2-5	17	TRBD2	TRBV27	.	CASSLFPSGADKETQYF	TGTGCCAGCAGTTTATTTCCTAGCGGGGCCGATAAAGAGACCCAGTACTTC
TRBJ2-3	16	.	TRBV19	.	CASSTRRGFERDTQYF	TGTGCCAGTAGTACACGAAGGGGATTCGAAAGGGATACGCAGTATTTT
TRBJ2-2	16	.	TRBV24-1	.	CATSDSGSYTSGELFF	TGTGCCACCAGTGATTCAGGGTCCTACACCTCCGGGGAGCTGTTTTTT
TRBJ2-7	12	.	TRBV7-6	once	CASSPTGFEQYF	TGTGCCAGCAGCCCCACAGGGTTTGAGCAGTACTTC
TRBJ1-5	15	.	TRBV6-5	.	CASTVSWQGSQPQHF	TGTGCCAGCACTGTCTCTTGGCAGGGCAGTCAGCCCCAGCATTTT
TRBJ2-5	17	TRBD2	TRBV5-4	once	CASSLGLAGGYEETQYF	TGTGCCAGCAGCTTGGGACTAGCGGGGGGGTATGAGGAGACCCAGTACTTC
TRBJ1-5	13	.	TRBV6-5	few	CASRGAGDQPQHF	TGTGCCAGCCGAGGGGCAGGGGATCAGCCCCAGCATTTT
TRBJ2-5	13	.	TRBV7-8	once	CASKYRLEETQYF	TGTGCCAGCAAATACAGGCTGGAAGAGACCCAGTACTTC
TRBJ1-2	14	TRBD1	TRBV2	once	CASSEQGARYGYTF	TGTGCCAGCAGTGAGCAGGGGGCTCGATATGGCTACACCTTC
TRBJ1-1	13	.	TRBV5-1	.	CASSQPGGGEAFF	TGCGCCAGCAGCCAGCCAGGCGGAGGTGAAGCTTTCTTT
TRBJ1-1	14	.	TRBV12-1	.	CASSLTEGNTEAFF	TGTGCCAGCAGCTTAACCGAGGGGAACACTGAAGCTTTCTTT
TRBJ1-1	13	.	TRBV3-1/TRBV3-2	.	CASSQDQDSEAFF	TGTGCCAGCAGCCAAGATCAGGACAGTGAAGCTTTCTTT